The sequence of this T cell receptor (beta chain) was determined in a study of T cells in Graves' hyperthyroidism and ophthalmopathy. Across the whole study: It was at initial diagnosis, before any treatment, that peripheral blood was collected.

TCR beta CDR3 regions were amplified from RNA transcripts. The HTBI primer set was used in a first-round RT-PCR of the TCR CDR3. TCRdb ran MiXCR on the multiplex PCR reads and lists one entry per CDR3 protein. The sample yields more than 100,000 distinct CDR3 sequences, approximately 48% seen once. Study findings and constraints: Most thyroid clonotypes expanded above 0.001 appeared in blood too.

Patients having uncontrolled infection, another autoimmune disease, pregnancy or lactation were not included. PBMCs were derived from around 10 ml fresh peripheral blood. In germline, CDR1 is LGHDT, CDR2 YNNKEL (reference sequence). This CDR3 has 11 amino acids. Trimming took 4 bases from V and 2 from J, leaving 2 bases between them. This clonotype was seen more than once but under ten times. Antigen specificity is unknown. This receptor was taken from a middle-aged man with Graves' hyperthyroidism. Material: blood. This sequence joins TRBV3-1 and TRBJ1-2; D remains unclear. CDR3 bases: TGTGCCAGCAGCCGAAACTATGGCTACACCTTC. Its protein product is CASSRNYGYTF.